What follows describes a single T cell receptor beta chain. The PCR contained 60 Vbeta and 13 Jbeta primers. Measured with immunoSEQ multiplex PCR; TCRdb has only the in-frame clones, and not every one. Of about 200,000 clones in the sample, approximately 88% are singletons; the top ten hold 0.71%. This record comes from a study of cytomegalovirus exposure and HLA in healthy donors. Overall study context: An earlier analysis identified some 110 million unique TCR beta sequences in about 200 million T cells. An early release of data contained about 85 million unique TCRs, which came from HLA-typed donors.

Trimming removed 4 bases from V and 6 bases from J; junction bases left unmatched: 6. Germline V gene data show CDR1 as MNHNS and CDR2 as SASEGT. CDR3 length: 15 residues. This TCR was sampled from a boy aged 2 to 10 in good health and CMV-seronegative. Material for sequencing was PBMCs. The chain combines TRBV6-1 with TRBJ2-1, with TRBD1 identical over 10 bases. The CDR3 reads CASSVDRGQGNEQFF. The CDR3 region has the DNA TGTGCCAGCAGTGTAGACAGGGGGCAAGGCAATGAGCAGTTCTTC.